Listed here is a single T cell receptor beta chain. This may be a read error: a much more frequent sequence differs by one nucleotide. These data belong to a study of identical twins. TCRdb reprocessed the 5' RACE reads via MiXCR and lists one record per CDR3 protein. The data contain fewer than 250,000 distinct CDR3 sequences, about a tenth of them seen just once; the ten biggest clones take up around 5.1%. The sequenced sample consisted of memory (CD45RO+) T cells sorted from blood. The sequence derives from a woman aged 18-30 years in good health.

The CDR3 sequence: CASGPGQVSSYEQYF. Written as DNA, the CDR3 is TGTGCCAGCGGCCCAGGACAGGTCAGCTCCTACGAGCAGTACTTC. J is TRBJ2-7 and V is TRBV7-8, with TRBD1 identical over 7 bases. The V and J ends lost 8 bases and 0 bases, in that order; junction bases with no gene match: 10. CDR1 and CDR2 (germline): SGHVS, FQNEAQ. The CDR3 runs to 15 residues.